This paragraph reports one T cell receptor beta chain. This clone was detected many times. No antigen is known for it. The CDR3 end lies 3 residues beyond the end of the read and is filled in from the germline J gene. These data are taken from a study of T cell clonality in common variable immunodeficiency (dated by TCRdb to between 2014 and 2017). Its CDR3 holds 15 amino acids, cysteine through phenylalanine. The 36 bases shown cover part of the CDR3, and their frame starts at base 1. CDR1 SGHVS and CDR2 FNYEAQ were looked up in the germline V gene. V loses 0 bases, J loses 1 base, and the germline ends lie 6 bases apart. Paper-wide results and their limitations: According to the authors, finding the cause of the higher clonality in CVID would require sequencing the repertoires of T cell subpopulations. CVID subjects shared fewer TCRbeta clones with each other than healthy controls did (p < 0.0001). CVID TCRbeta sequences were reported to have fewer deletions and N-nucleotide insertions and to lack highly modified clones with 13 or more V deletions. Increased TCRbeta clonality was found in CVID subjects compared with healthy controls (t-test p = 0.018), with the increase being most characteristic of about a third of subjects. Even though DNA input was equal, the average per sample came to about 81,820 unique sequences for controls compared with roughly 30,000 for CVID samples. Correlations between repertoire features and clinical complications were limited by patient heterogeneity within the CVID cohort.

For sequencing input, CVID and control samples contributed equivalent amounts of genomic DNA. For every sample, a 60 bp segment covering the rearranged TCRbeta CDR3 region was amplified and then sequenced. The immunoSEQ assay, a bias-corrected multiplex PCR with high-throughput sequencing, was employed for TCRbeta amplification. Regarding the original processing steps: Every unique nucleotide sequence was considered a clone and was annotated with V, D and J genes, copy number and frequency. Sequences were labeled productive if in frame, and non-productive if out of frame or containing stop codons. As previously described, Shannon's entropy was used to calculate clonality. Mean CDR3 Kyte-Doolittle hydropathy was derived from the predicted amino acid sequences of productive clones. Scaled V gene usage was hierarchically clustered using Manhattan distance and complete linkage with the R hclust function. Sharing of clones by CDR3 amino acid sequence was evaluated by resampling 12 repertoires per group over 100 rounds. The repertoires were searched for 55 to 75 published EBV-specific TCRbeta sequences and almost 250 published CMV-specific TCRbeta sequences. Two CVID samples yielding fewer than 10,000 sequences were excluded from analysis, leaving approximately 40 CVID repertoires. Sourced from immuneACCESS, this table was stored by TCRdb with only in-frame sequences that have V and J called. A share of the clones is absent; for the studies checked, an unresolved V gene accounts for under half, and the remainder has no known explanation. The V and J calls and clone size are taken from that table; D and trimming were inferred from the DNA. The sample counts roughly 51,000 clones, each observed more than once. Roughly 5.9% of the sample is taken by the ten largest.

Most of the CVID patients and most of the healthy controls were of Caucasian heritage. Heparinized peripheral whole blood samples of roughly 5 to 8.5 ml were obtained from each donor. TCRbeta CDR3 repertoires were sequenced from genomic DNA of adults with common variable immune deficiency (CVID) and healthy adult controls. There were 22 healthy adult volunteers in the control group (12 female and 10 male), ranging in age from about 23 to 66 years, with a mean age of roughly 35. Diluted blood was density-centrifuged over Hypaque 1077 or Ficoll-Paque to isolate peripheral blood mononuclear cells. Genomic DNA was obtained from unsorted mononuclear cells through either Qiagen column purification or a centrifugation-based method.

The chain is made from TRBV7-6 and TRBJ2-2; D gene: possibly TRBD1, on 6 matching bases. The sequence was collected from a person between 18 and 75 years old in good health. The sample taken for sequencing was peripheral blood mononuclear cells. The CDR3 reads as follows: CASSLAGGNTGELFF. The part of the CDR3 DNA that was read is TGTGCCAGCAGCTTAGCAGGGGGGAACACCGGGGAG.